This T cell receptor (beta chain) emerged from a study of T cells after somatic rescue of genetic block. V was trimmed by 3 bases and J by 2 bases, leaving 14 bases between them. The length of the CDR3 is 15 residues. In germline, CDR1 is LNHNV, CDR2 YYDKDF (reference sequence). Profiled with immunoSEQ multiplex PCR; TCRdb holds only in-frame clones, not every one. The sample lists about 70,000 clones; about 90% were seen once. The sample was peripheral blood mononuclear cells (PBMCs). The chain recombines TRBV15 with TRBJ2-7; TRBD1 is a possible D gene (5 bases). The sequence was obtained from a man aged 35-49 years. The CDR3 region is CATSSGRTPAYEQYF. DNA of the CDR3: TGTGCCACCAGCAGCGGTAGGACACCCGCCTACGAGCAGTACTTC. The full variable domain, completed using reference TRBV15 and TRBJ2-7, is DAMVIQNPRYQVTQFGKPVTLSCSQTLNHNVMYWYQQKSSQAPKLLFHYYDKDFNNEADTPDNFQSRRPNTSFCFLDIRSPGLGDTAMYLCATSSGRTPAYEQYFGPGTRLTVT.